This is a list of T cell receptor beta chains from one sample in a study of blood T cell repertoires in COVID-19. The data were produced by immunoSEQ multiplex PCR, yet TCRdb's version contains in-frame clones alone and is incomplete. Found here are some 320,000 clones, roughly 88% of them singletons; the top ten hold 5.5% to 8%. Sample: peripheral blood. The receptors originated from a woman aged 25 to 39 who had recovered from COVID-19. Both conserved end residues are part of each CDR3. Each record gives: clone size, V gene, D gene, J gene, CDR3 protein, CDR3 DNA. The D gene is left open where the match is weak. Clone sizes are given selectively: once, few, many, or a class where the clone is expanded.

>.|TRBV10-3|TRBD1|TRBJ1-5
CASKGQGEEQPQHF
TGTGCCAGCAAGGGGCAGGGGGAAGAACAGCCCCAGCATTTT
>.|TRBV2|TRBD1|TRBJ2-1
CASSEGQGGNEQFF
TGTGCCAGCAGTGAGGGACAGGGGGGGAATGAGCAGTTCTTC
>.|TRBV7-2|TRBD1|TRBJ1-2
CASSSSGTGYTF
TGTGCCAGCAGCTCCTCCGGGACAGGATACACCTTC
>.|TRBV11-3|.|TRBJ2-1
CASSLGGADEQFF
TGTGCCAGCAGCTTAGGCGGGGCCGATGAGCAGTTCTTC
>.|TRBV24-1|.|TRBJ1-5
CATSEPGLDQPQHF
TGTGCCACCAGTGAACCAGGGTTGGATCAGCCCCAGCATTTT
>.|TRBV9|.|TRBJ2-3
CASSATGTSTDTQYF
TGTGCCAGCAGCGCAACAGGCACTAGCACAGATACGCAGTATTTT
>.|TRBV3-1/TRBV3-2|TRBD2|TRBJ2-1
CASSQNSGSGGPTENNEQFF
TGTGCCAGCAGCCAAAATTCGGGTAGCGGGGGCCCTACCGAGAACAATGAGCAGTTCTTC
>.|TRBV18|.|TRBJ1-4
CASSRATQGFGEKLFF
TGTGCCAGCTCACGCGCTACACAGGGTTTCGGGGAAAAACTGTTTTTT
>.|TRBV7-3|TRBD1|TRBJ1-1
CASSTGQGTEAFF
TGTGCCAGCAGCACCGGACAGGGCACTGAAGCTTTCTTT
>.|TRBV5-1|.|TRBJ2-5
CASSQDYPPETQYF
TGCGCCAGCAGCCAAGACTACCCCCCGGAGACCCAGTACTTC
>once|TRBV18|TRBD1|TRBJ2-3
CASSVRGLSTDTQYF
TGTGCCAGCTCAGTCAGGGGGCTCAGCACAGATACGCAGTATTTT
>.|TRBV6-5|.|TRBJ2-7
CASTRTGLAYEQYF
TGTGCCAGCACCAGAACAGGGCTTGCCTACGAGCAGTACTTC
>.|TRBV10-1|.|TRBJ2-1
CASSAVKDWGEQFF
TGCGCCAGCAGTGCGGTTAAGGACTGGGGTGAGCAGTTCTTC
>.|TRBV4-2|.|TRBJ1-5
CASSQADSQTQPQHF
TGTGCCAGCAGCCAAGCGGACAGCCAGACTCAGCCCCAGCATTTT
>.|TRBV5-4|TRBD1|TRBJ2-2
CASSGDRGRTGELFF
TGTGCCAGCAGCGGAGACAGGGGGCGGACCGGGGAGCTGTTTTTT
>.|TRBV28|.|TRBJ1-1
CASSLGALQGTEAFF
TGTGCCAGCAGTTTAGGGGCCCTTCAGGGCACTGAAGCTTTCTTT
>.|TRBV28|.|TRBJ1-5
CATNRGGQPQHF
TGTGCCACCAACCGCGGGGGACAGCCCCAGCATTTT
>.|TRBV13|.|TRBJ1-3
CASSPLGGAGNTIYF
TGTGCCAGCAGCCCACTAGGCGGGGCTGGAAACACCATATATTTT
>.|TRBV6-5|.|TRBJ2-7
CASEELAGYEQYF
TGTGCCAGTGAGGAACTAGCTGGATACGAGCAGTACTTC
>.|TRBV4-1|TRBD1|TRBJ1-2
CASSRIPGQGFPANYGYTF
TGCGCCAGCAGCCGAATACCGGGACAGGGGTTCCCAGCTAACTATGGCTACACCTTC
>.|TRBV12-3/TRBV12-4|.|TRBJ2-2
CASSRTGELFF
TGTGCCAGCAGTCGCACCGGGGAGCTGTTTTTT
>.|TRBV28|TRBD2|TRBJ2-3
CASSLMAGGTDTQYF
TGTGCCAGCAGTTTAATGGCGGGGGGGACAGATACGCAGTATTTT
>few|TRBV19|.|TRBJ1-6
CASSIGAGDNSPLHF
TGTGCCAGTAGTATAGGGGCGGGTGATAATTCACCCCTCCACTTT
>.|TRBV19|TRBD1|TRBJ1-1
CASTSTGANTEAFF
TGTGCCAGTACCTCGACAGGGGCGAACACTGAAGCTTTCTTT
>.|TRBV5-1|TRBD1|TRBJ1-6
CASRLTGESPLHF
TGCGCCAGCAGATTGACAGGGGAATCACCCCTCCACTTT
>once|TRBV5-1|.|TRBJ1-5
CASSLAGGEEPQHF
TGCGCCAGCAGCTTGGCCGGGGGGGAGGAGCCCCAGCATTTT
>.|TRBV5-4|.|TRBJ2-3
CASSLAGASDTQYF
TGTGCCAGCAGCTTGGCGGGAGCGTCAGATACGCAGTATTTT